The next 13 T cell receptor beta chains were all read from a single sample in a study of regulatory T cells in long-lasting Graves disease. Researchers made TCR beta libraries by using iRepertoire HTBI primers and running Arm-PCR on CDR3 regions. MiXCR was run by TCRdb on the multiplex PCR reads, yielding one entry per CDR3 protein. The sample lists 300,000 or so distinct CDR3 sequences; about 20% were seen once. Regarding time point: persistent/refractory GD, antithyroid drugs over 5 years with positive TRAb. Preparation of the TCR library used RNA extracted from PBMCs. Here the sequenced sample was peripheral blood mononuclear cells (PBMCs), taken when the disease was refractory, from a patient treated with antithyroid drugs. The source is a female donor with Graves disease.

CDR3: CASQLARTSYNSPLHF. As DNA, the CDR3 is TGTGCCAGCCAACTCGCCCGGACCTCCTATAATTCACCCCTCCACTTT. This sequence joins TRBV6-1 and TRBJ1-6; unclear D gene. The V end lost 8 bases, the J end lost 0 bases, and 14 bases lay between the germline ends. In germline, CDR1 is MNHNS, CDR2 SASEGT. This CDR3 has 16 amino acids.

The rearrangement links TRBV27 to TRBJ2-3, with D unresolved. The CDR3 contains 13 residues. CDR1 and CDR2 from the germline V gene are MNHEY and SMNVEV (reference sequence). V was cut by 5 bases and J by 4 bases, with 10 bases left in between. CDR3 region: CASSHYPSDTQYF. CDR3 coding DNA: TGTGCCAGCAGTCATTATCCGTCAGATACGCAGTATTTT.

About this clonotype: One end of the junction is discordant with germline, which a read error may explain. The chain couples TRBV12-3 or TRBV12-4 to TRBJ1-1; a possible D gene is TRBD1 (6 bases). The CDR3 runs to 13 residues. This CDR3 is CAISWGPNTEAFF. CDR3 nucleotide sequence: TGTGCCATCAGTTGGGGGCCAAACACTGAAGCTTTCTTT.

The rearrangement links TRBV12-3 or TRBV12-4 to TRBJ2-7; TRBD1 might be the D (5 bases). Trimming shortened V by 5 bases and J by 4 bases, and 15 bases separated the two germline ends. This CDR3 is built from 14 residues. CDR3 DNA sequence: TGTGCCAGCAGTGCTGGGGCAGGGATGTACGAGCAGTACTTC. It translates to CASSAGAGMYEQYF.

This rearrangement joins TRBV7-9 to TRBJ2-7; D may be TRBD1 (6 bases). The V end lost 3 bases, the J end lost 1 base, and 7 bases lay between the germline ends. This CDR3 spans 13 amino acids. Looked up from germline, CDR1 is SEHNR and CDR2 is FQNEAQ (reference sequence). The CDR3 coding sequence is TGTGCCAGCAGCTTCACAGGGTCCTACGAGCAGTACTTC. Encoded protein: CASSFTGSYEQYF.

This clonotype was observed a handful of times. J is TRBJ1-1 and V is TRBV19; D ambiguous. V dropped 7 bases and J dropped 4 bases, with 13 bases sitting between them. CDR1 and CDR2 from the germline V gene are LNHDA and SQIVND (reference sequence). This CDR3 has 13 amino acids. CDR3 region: CASKPALSTEAFF. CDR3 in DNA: TGTGCCAGTAAGCCGGCCCTGAGCACTGAAGCTTTCTTT. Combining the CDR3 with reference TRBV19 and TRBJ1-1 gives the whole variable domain DGGITQSPKYLFRKEGQNVTLSCEQNLNHDAMYWYRQDPGQGLRLIYYSQIVNDFQKGDIAEGYSVSREKKESFPLTVTSAQKNPTAFYLCASKPALSTEAFFGQGTRLTVV.

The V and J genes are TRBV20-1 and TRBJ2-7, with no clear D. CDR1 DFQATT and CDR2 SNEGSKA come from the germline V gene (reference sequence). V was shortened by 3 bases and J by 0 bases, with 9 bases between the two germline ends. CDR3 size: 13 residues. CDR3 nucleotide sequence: TGCAGTGCTAGGAGACGGAACTCCTACGAGCAGTACTTC. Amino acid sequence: CSARRRNSYEQYF.

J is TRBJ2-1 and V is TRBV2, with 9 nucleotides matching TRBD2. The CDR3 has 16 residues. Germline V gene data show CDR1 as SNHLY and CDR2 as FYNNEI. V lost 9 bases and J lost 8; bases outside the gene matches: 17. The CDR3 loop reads CASRVTPGLAGDEQFF. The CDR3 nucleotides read TGTGCCAGTAGAGTGACACCGGGACTAGCTGGCGATGAGCAGTTCTTC. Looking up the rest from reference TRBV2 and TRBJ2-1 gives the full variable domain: EPEVTQTPSHQVTQMGQEVILRCVPISNHLYFYWYRQILGQKVEFLVSFYNNEISEKSEIFDDQFSVERPDGSNFTLKIRSTKLEDSAMYFCASRVTPGLAGDEQFFGPGTRLTVL.

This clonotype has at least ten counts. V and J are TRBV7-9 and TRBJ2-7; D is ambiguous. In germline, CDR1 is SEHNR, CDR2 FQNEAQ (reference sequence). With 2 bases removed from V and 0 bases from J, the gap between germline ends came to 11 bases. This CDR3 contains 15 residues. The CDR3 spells CASSLLGLSSYEQYF. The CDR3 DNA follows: TGTGCCAGCAGCTTACTGGGTCTTAGCTCCTACGAGCAGTACTTC.

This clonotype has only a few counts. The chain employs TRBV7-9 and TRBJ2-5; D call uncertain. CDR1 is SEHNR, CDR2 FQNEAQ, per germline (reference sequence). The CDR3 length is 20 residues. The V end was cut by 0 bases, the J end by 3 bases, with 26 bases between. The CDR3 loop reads CASSLAPAYLNPNSKETQYF. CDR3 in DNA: TGTGCCAGCAGCTTAGCGCCTGCTTACTTGAACCCCAATTCGAAAGAGACCCAGTACTTC.

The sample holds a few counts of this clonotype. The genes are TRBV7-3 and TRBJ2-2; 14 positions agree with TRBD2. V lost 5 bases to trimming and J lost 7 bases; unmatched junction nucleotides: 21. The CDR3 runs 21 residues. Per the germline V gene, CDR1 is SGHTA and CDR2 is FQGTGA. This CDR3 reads CASSTHGTGKGTSGSNGELFF. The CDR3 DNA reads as TGTGCCAGCAGCACACACGGGACAGGGAAAGGGACTAGCGGGAGTAACGGGGAGCTGTTTTTT.

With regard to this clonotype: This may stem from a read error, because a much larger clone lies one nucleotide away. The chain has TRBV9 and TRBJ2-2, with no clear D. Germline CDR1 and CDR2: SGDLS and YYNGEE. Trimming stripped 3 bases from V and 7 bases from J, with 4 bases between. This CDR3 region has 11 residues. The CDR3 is CASSGGGELFF. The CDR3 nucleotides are TGTGCCAGCAGCGGGGGCGGGGAGCTGTTTTTT.

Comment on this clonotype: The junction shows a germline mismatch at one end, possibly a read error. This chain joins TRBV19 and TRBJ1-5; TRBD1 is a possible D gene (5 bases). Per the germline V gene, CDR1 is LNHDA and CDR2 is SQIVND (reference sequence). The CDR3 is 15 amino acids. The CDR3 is CVSSWGTGSNQPQHF. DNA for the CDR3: TGTGTCAGTTCTTGGGGGACGGGAAGCAATCAGCCCCAGCATTTT.